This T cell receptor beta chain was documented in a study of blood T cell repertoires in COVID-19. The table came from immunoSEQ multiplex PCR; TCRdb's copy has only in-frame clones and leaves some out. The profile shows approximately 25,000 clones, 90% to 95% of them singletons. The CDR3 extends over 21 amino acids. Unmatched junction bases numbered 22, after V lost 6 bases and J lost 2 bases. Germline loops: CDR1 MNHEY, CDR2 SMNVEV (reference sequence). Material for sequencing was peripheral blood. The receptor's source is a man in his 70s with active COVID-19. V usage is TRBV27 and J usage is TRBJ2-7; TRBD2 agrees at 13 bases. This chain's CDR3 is CASRVKHYRGLAGVQPYEQYF. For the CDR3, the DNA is TGTGCCAGCAGAGTTAAACACTACCGCGGACTAGCGGGAGTACAACCCTACGAGCAGTACTTC.